The rows below give T cell receptor beta chains drawn from one sample of a study of OX40 agonist ivuxolimab in advanced cancers. Using immunoSEQ multiplex PCR, the repertoire was profiled, and TCRdb retains in-frame clones only, with some absent. This table holds roughly 90,000 clones, approximately 91% found once. Sequences were derived from CD4+ or CD8+ T cells sorted from blood, sampled in a trial of the OX40 agonist ivuxolimab. These receptor sequences come from an adult with an advanced solid tumor such as melanoma, head and neck, liver or kidney cancer. CDR3s include the opening cysteine and the closing phenylalanine or tryptophan. D genes are given only for firm matches.

d_call: NA; j_call: TRBJ2-1; v_call: TRBV10-3; cdr3_aa: CAISESLSYNEQFF; cdr3_nt: TGTGCCATCAGTGAGTCGTTATCCTACAATGAGCAGTTCTTC
d_call: NA; j_call: TRBJ1-6; v_call: TRBV11-2; cdr3_aa: CASSRRNSPLHF; cdr3_nt: TGTGCCAGCAGCCGCAGGAATTCACCCCTCCACTTT
d_call: NA; j_call: TRBJ1-6; v_call: TRBV5-1; cdr3_aa: CASSLDRAVNSPLHF; cdr3_nt: TGCGCCAGCAGCTTGGACCGGGCTGTTAATTCACCCCTCCACTTT
d_call: NA; j_call: TRBJ2-7; v_call: TRBV29-1; cdr3_aa: CSVGSGAGEQYF; cdr3_nt: TGCAGCGTTGGTTCGGGGGCGGGTGAGCAGTACTTC
d_call: NA; j_call: TRBJ1-1; v_call: TRBV19; cdr3_aa: CASSIAPGSYEAFF; cdr3_nt: TGTGCCAGTAGTATAGCCCCTGGTAGTTATGAAGCTTTCTTT
d_call: NA; j_call: TRBJ1-1; v_call: TRBV6-4; cdr3_aa: CASSPFFGDTEAFF; cdr3_nt: TGTGCCAGCAGTCCCTTTTTCGGGGACACTGAAGCTTTCTTT
d_call: NA; j_call: TRBJ2-1; v_call: TRBV9; cdr3_aa: CASSVSGASYNEQFF; cdr3_nt: TGTGCCAGCAGCGTATCGGGGGCCTCCTACAATGAGCAGTTCTTC
d_call: TRBD1; j_call: TRBJ2-1; v_call: TRBV10-3; cdr3_aa: CATSDTGTGSSYNEQFF; cdr3_nt: TGTGCCACCTCAGATACCGGGACAGGGAGCTCCTACAATGAGCAGTTCTTC
d_call: NA; j_call: TRBJ2-7; v_call: TRBV6-1; cdr3_aa: CASSVTGNYEQYF; cdr3_nt: TGTGCCAGCAGTGTTACAGGGAACTACGAGCAGTACTTC
d_call: NA; j_call: TRBJ1-1; v_call: TRBV7-9; cdr3_aa: CASSLQENTEAFF; cdr3_nt: TGTGCCAGCAGCCTACAGGAGAACACTGAAGCTTTCTTT
d_call: NA; j_call: TRBJ1-1; v_call: TRBV5-1; cdr3_aa: CASSLARWSRDTEAFF; cdr3_nt: TGCGCCAGCAGCTTGGCCCGGTGGTCCAGGGACACTGAAGCTTTCTTT